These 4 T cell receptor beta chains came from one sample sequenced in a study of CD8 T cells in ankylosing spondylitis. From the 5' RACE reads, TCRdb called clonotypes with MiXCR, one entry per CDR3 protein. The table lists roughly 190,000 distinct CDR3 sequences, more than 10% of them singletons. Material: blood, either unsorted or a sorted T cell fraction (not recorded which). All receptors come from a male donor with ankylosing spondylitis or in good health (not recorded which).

The CDR3 nucleotides are TGTGCCACCACTCGAGGAGGCGGGGAGCTGTTTTTT. Its translation is CATTRGGGELFF. The chain employs TRBV4-2 and TRBJ2-2, with D possibly TRBD2 on 5 matching bases. Trimming took off 10 bases at V and 7 bases at J, with 13 bases between the two ends. Germline assignment: CDR1 LGHNA and CDR2 YNFKEQ. CDR3 length: 12 amino acids.

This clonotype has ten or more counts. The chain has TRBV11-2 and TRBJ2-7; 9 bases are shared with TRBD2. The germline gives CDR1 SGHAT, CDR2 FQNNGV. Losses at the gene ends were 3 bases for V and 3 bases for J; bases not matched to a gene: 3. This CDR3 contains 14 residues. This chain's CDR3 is CASSLGAGGYEQYF. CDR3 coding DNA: TGTGCCAGCAGCTTGGGAGCGGGGGGCTACGAGCAGTACTTC.

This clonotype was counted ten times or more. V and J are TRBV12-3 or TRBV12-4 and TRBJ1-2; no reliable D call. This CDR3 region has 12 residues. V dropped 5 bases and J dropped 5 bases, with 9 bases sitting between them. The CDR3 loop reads CASSPGLYGYTF. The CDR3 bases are TGTGCCAGCAGTCCGGGCCTATATGGCTACACCTTC.

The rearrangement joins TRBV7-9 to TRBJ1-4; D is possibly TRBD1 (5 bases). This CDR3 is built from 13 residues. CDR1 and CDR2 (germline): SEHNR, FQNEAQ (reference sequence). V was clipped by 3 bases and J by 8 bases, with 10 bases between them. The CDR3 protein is CASSLTVREKLFF. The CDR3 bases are TGTGCCAGCAGCTTGACAGTCAGAGAAAAACTGTTTTTT.